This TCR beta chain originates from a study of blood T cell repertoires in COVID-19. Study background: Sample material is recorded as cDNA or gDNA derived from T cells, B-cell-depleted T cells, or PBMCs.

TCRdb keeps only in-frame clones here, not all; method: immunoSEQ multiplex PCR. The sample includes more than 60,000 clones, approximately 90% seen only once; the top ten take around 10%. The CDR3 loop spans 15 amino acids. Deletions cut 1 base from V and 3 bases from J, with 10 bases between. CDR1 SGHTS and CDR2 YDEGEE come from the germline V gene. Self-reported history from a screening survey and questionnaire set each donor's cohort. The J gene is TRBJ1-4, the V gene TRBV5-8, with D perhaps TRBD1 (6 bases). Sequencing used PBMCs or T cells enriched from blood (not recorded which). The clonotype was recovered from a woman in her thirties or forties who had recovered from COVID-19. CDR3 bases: TGTGCCAGCAGCTTGCAGGGGAACCCTAATGAAAAACTGTTTTTT. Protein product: CASSLQGNPNEKLFF.